One sample yielded the 30 T cell receptor beta chains listed below, sequenced in a study of identical twins listed by TCRdb under 2016. The library was obtained by 5' RACE. Data came from an Illumina HiSeq 2000. Starting from the raw public reads, TCRdb applied fastp trimming at Q25, assembled clones with MiXCR and retained in-frame beta chains. Each entry is one CDR3 protein sequence, shown with its most common DNA and genes. Counted in this sample were approximately 500,000 distinct CDR3 sequences; approximately 25% of them appeared once. The ten most abundant clones make up around 3% of the sample. This sample was also put to use in a study of T cells expressing NK-cell markers.

Material: CD4+ T cells sorted from blood. The source of these receptors is a woman aged 18-29 years in good health.

The chain is built from TRBV6-5 and TRBJ2-7; D not certain. Germline V lookup: CDR1 MNHEY, CDR2 SVGAGI. The V gene lost 8 bases and the J gene lost 8 bases, with 13 bases spanning the gap. The CDR3 consists of 11 residues. Written as DNA, the CDR3 is TGTGCCAGCGGGGAAGGATGGAAGCAGTACTTC. It encodes CASGEGWKQYF.

This sequence joins TRBV6-1 and TRBJ2-3, with D tentatively TRBD2 (5 bases). CDR1 and CDR2 from the germline V gene are MNHNS and SASEGT. The germline V and J ends were trimmed by 7 bases and 5 bases, with 19 bases remaining between them. The CDR3 has 15 residues. As DNA, the CDR3 is TGTGCCAGCAAGGCAGGACTTACCGGAGTAGATACGCAGTATTTT. Its protein is CASKAGLTGVDTQYF.

In its sample, this clonotype was seen a few times. The CDR3 DNA follows: TGCGCCAGCAGCTCCCGGACTGGTCTATCCTACGAGCAGTACTTC. Protein product: CASSSRTGLSYEQYF. V and J are TRBV4-1 and TRBJ2-7; possible D gene TRBD2, 5 bases. Germline CDR1 is MGHRA and CDR2 is YSYEKL. V lost 5 bases, J lost 1 base, and 15 bases lay in between. The CDR3 extends over 15 amino acids.

This clonotype showed up just a few times. The V call is TRBV5-1, the J call TRBJ1-2, with D maybe TRBD1 (6 bases). CDR3 size: 16 residues. Germline V lookup: CDR1 SGHRS, CDR2 YFSETQ. V gave up 4 bases and J gave up 4 bases, with 20 bases separating them. CDR3 sequence (DNA): TGCGCCAGCAGCCCGGGTAACGGACAGCTCACCTATGGCTACACCTTC. It yields the protein CASSPGNGQLTYGYTF.

This clonotype was picked up one time. V gene TRBV28 combines with J gene TRBJ1-2; 11 nucleotides agree with TRBD1. This CDR3 spans 15 amino acids. Germline CDR1 and CDR2: MDHEN and SYDVKM. Unmatched junction bases numbered 6, after V lost 5 bases and J lost 4 bases. In nucleotides, the CDR3 is TGTGCCAGCAGTCCGCGGACAGGGGGCTTCTATGGCTACACCTTC. Amino acid sequence: CASSPRTGGFYGYTF.

This chain links TRBV20-1 with TRBJ2-7, with 7 bases fitting TRBD1. The CDR3 spans 13 residues. Trimming removed 6 bases from V and 3 bases from J; junction bases left unmatched: 8. CDR1 and CDR2 from the germline V gene are DFQATT and SNEGSKA (reference sequence). CDR3 nucleotides: TGCAGTGCCCCGGCGGCAGGGGGCTACGAGCAGTACTTC. This gives the protein CSAPAAGGYEQYF.

The V and J genes are TRBV12-3 or TRBV12-4 and TRBJ1-1; the match to TRBD1 covers 10 bases. V was clipped by 6 bases and J by 10 bases; unmatched bases: 2. The CDR3 runs to 11 residues. CDR3 loop: CASSRDRGAFF. The CDR3 DNA reads TGTGCCAGCAGCCGGGACAGGGGAGCTTTCTTT.

The chain employs TRBV10-2 and TRBJ2-3; 7 nucleotides line up with TRBD1. V lost 7 bases to trimming and J lost 0 bases; unmatched junction nucleotides: 1. Germline V gene lookup returns CDR1 WSHSY and CDR2 SAAADI. The CDR3 totals 13 residues. The CDR3 sequence: CASTGQSTDTQYF. CDR3 coding DNA: TGCGCCAGCACGGGACAGAGCACAGATACGCAGTATTTT.

The rearrangement uses TRBV20-1 and TRBJ2-5, with 7 bases that match TRBD2. Germline V gene data show CDR1 as DFQATT and CDR2 as SNEGSKA (reference sequence). V dropped 5 bases and J dropped 2; count of bases not matched to a gene: 5. This CDR3 has 13 residues. CDR3 in amino acids: CSAGPAGQETQYF. The CDR3 region has the DNA TGCAGTGCTGGGCCAGCGGGGCAAGAGACCCAGTACTTC.

This clonotype was seen only a few times. This chain joins TRBV20-1 and TRBJ2-3; 8 bases line up with TRBD2. Trimming removed 3 bases from V and 2 bases from J; junction bases left unmatched: 4. The CDR3 length is 14 residues. Germline CDR1 DFQATT, CDR2 SNEGSKA (reference sequence). CDR3 in DNA: TGCAGTGCTAGCACTAGCGGAGTCACAGATACGCAGTATTTT. Its translation: CSASTSGVTDTQYF.

This clonotype was counted between two and nine times. The CDR3 here is CSAKAGQGRDGYTF. In DNA form, the CDR3 reads TGCAGTGCTAAGGCCGGACAGGGGAGGGATGGCTACACCTTC. The chain carries TRBV20-1 and TRBJ1-2; 9 nucleotides align to TRBD1. CDR1 and CDR2 (germline): DFQATT, SNEGSKA (reference sequence). The V segment lost 4 bases and the J segment 6 bases; nucleotides outside the gene matches: 9. The CDR3 is 14 residues long.

The V and J genes are TRBV4-3 and TRBJ2-7, with D unclear. The CDR3 has 9 residues. Germline CDR1 and CDR2: LGHNA and YSLEER. With 10 bases removed from V and 3 bases from J, the gap between germline ends came to 4 bases. The CDR3: CAKYYEQYF. The CDR3 DNA follows: TGCGCCAAGTACTACGAGCAGTACTTC.

This clonotype appeared many times. V is TRBV5-5 and J is TRBJ2-3; 7 bases are a match to TRBD1. The CDR3 has 14 amino acids. The germline V gene has CDR1 SGHKS and CDR2 YYEKEE (reference sequence). J lost 2 bases, V lost 8 bases, and 8 bases had no gene match. The CDR3 is CASSRQGTTDTQYF. The CDR3 nucleotides read TGTGCCAGTAGCAGACAGGGTACCACAGATACGCAGTATTTT.

The sample holds a few counts of this clonotype. The V gene is TRBV5-1, the J gene TRBJ2-7, with D unclear. With 0 bases removed from V and 0 bases from J, the gap between germline ends came to 10 bases. Germline V CDR1 and CDR2: SGHRS, YFSETQ. This CDR3 is 15 amino acids long. CDR3 nucleotide sequence: TGCGCCAGCAGCTTGGTTGGCACTATCTCCTACGAGCAGTACTTC. Translated: CASSLVGTISYEQYF.

This clonotype was counted only a few times. This chain joins TRBV4-2 and TRBJ2-3, with TRBD2 identical over 11 bases. The CDR3 spans 16 residues. Germline assignment: CDR1 LGHNA and CDR2 YNFKEQ. With V trimmed by 0 bases and J by 7 bases, 6 bases remained unmatched. The CDR3 coding sequence is TGTGCCAGCAGCCAAGAAGCTAGCGGGGGGAGGTATACGCAGTATTTT. Amino acids: CASSQEASGGRYTQYF.

This clonotype was observed a few times. The V call is TRBV7-2, the J call TRBJ2-5, with no clear D. Trimming pared 3 bases from V and 5 bases from J, leaving 7 bases between. Germline CDR1 reads SGHTA; CDR2 reads FQGNSA. This CDR3 has 12 residues. The chain's CDR3 is CASSLFRETQYF. The CDR3 DNA is TGTGCCAGCAGCTTGTTTCGGGAGACCCAGTACTTC.

This clonotype was seen a few times. The chain has TRBV5-1 and TRBJ2-1; 8 bases match TRBD2. Per the germline V gene, CDR1 is SGHRS and CDR2 is YFSETQ. The CDR3 totals 18 residues. V lost 4 bases to trimming and J lost 3 bases; unmatched junction nucleotides: 15. The CDR3 spells CASSLTQGAGGFYNEQFF. Written as DNA, the CDR3 is TGCGCCAGCAGCCTAACTCAAGGGGCGGGGGGTTTCTACAATGAGCAGTTCTTC.

The gene calls are TRBV6-2 or TRBV6-3 and TRBJ2-7; D ambiguous. The CDR3 totals 15 residues. Germline loops: CDR1 MNHEY, CDR2 SVGEGT. V was pared by 7 bases and J by 0 bases, with 16 bases between. DNA of the CDR3: TGTGCCAGCACTACTCGGACGAAGAGCTCCTACGAGCAGTACTTC. This gives the protein CASTTRTKSSYEQYF.

This clonotype was found a few times. This chain connects TRBV20-1 to TRBJ2-3; D is unclear. The length of the CDR3 is 15 residues. From germline, CDR1 is DFQATT and CDR2 SNEGSKA (reference sequence). V lost 5 bases to trimming and J lost 0 bases, with 15 bases between them. The CDR3 coding sequence is TGCAGTGCTCCGAGTGGGGAAGAAAGCACAGATACGCAGTATTTT. As protein: CSAPSGEESTDTQYF.

This clonotype was seen repeatedly, ten times or more. The V call is TRBV12-3 or TRBV12-4, the J call TRBJ2-1, with D possibly being TRBD1 (6 bases). V dropped 5 bases and J dropped 6 bases, with 23 bases sitting between them. The CDR3 has 17 residues. This CDR3 reads CASSVIPRTATFNEQFF. The DNA of the CDR3 is TGTGCCAGCAGTGTAATCCCTCGGACAGCTACATTCAATGAGCAGTTCTTC.

V and J are TRBV3-1 and TRBJ2-2; D possibly corresponds to TRBD2 (5 bases). The V gene lost 3 bases and the J gene lost 7 bases, with 6 bases spanning the gap. Looked up from germline, CDR1 is LGHDT and CDR2 is YNNKEL (reference sequence). This CDR3 contains 12 residues. The DNA of the CDR3 is TGTGCCAGCAGCCAGCGGGTCGGGGAGCTGTTTTTT. It is translated as CASSQRVGELFF.

The chain carries TRBV25-1 and TRBJ1-5, with no clear D. V was clipped by 8 bases and J by 4 bases, with 15 bases between them. CDR1 MGHDK and CDR2 SYGVNS come from the germline V gene. The CDR3 has 14 amino acids. The CDR3 is CASSPSGGNQPQHF. As DNA, the CDR3 is TGTGCCAGCTCTCCCTCGGGAGGGAATCAGCCCCAGCATTTT.

This clonotype was seen only a few times. This sequence joins TRBV7-6 and TRBJ1-1; D not resolved. CDR3 length equals 13 residues. V dropped 0 bases and J dropped 3 bases, with 5 bases sitting between them. Germline V CDR1 and CDR2: SGHVS, FNYEAQ. This CDR3 reads CASSLAIDTEAFF. DNA of the CDR3: TGTGCCAGCAGCTTAGCGATAGACACTGAAGCTTTCTTT.

The chain carries TRBV7-9 and TRBJ2-1; weak D call: TRBD2 (6 bases). Germline-derived CDR1 and CDR2 are SEHNR and FQNEAQ (reference sequence). The CDR3 runs to 15 residues. With 3 bases removed from V and 2 bases from J, the gap between germline ends came to 11 bases. The DNA for the CDR3 is TGTGCCAGCAGCTTGGGTAGCGGACCCTACAATGAGCAGTTCTTC. Its translation: CASSLGSGPYNEQFF.

CDR3 residues: CASSFAMPPQHF. The CDR3, as DNA: TGTGCCAGCAGTTTCGCGATGCCGCCCCAGCATTTT. This sequence joins TRBV6-2 or TRBV6-3 and TRBJ1-5, with D hard to call. V was shortened by 4 bases and J by 9 bases, with 10 bases between the two germline ends. CDR1 MNHEY and CDR2 SVGEGT come from the germline V gene. The CDR3 contains 12 residues.

The chain links TRBV7-2 to TRBJ2-2; no reliable D call. This CDR3 region has 15 residues. Germline CDR1 is SGHTA and CDR2 is FQGNSA. V lost 5 bases and J lost 0, with 10 bases in between. The CDR3 sequence is CASSPLRSNTGELFF. The CDR3 nucleotides are TGTGCCAGCAGCCCCCTACGCTCGAACACCGGGGAGCTGTTTTTT.

This chain links TRBV6-6 with TRBJ1-2, with unresolved D. The V end lost 8 bases, the J end lost 6 bases, and 4 bases lay between the germline ends. Per the germline V gene, CDR1 is MNHNY and CDR2 is SVGAGI (reference sequence). The CDR3 length is 9 residues. CDR3 region: CASGDGYTF. The DNA of the CDR3 is TGTGCCAGCGGAGATGGCTACACCTTC.

The chain employs TRBV3-1 and TRBJ2-1; D not resolved. The CDR3 totals 15 residues. V was trimmed by 2 bases and J by 7 bases, leaving 15 bases between them. The germline V gene has CDR1 LGHDT and CDR2 YNNKEL (reference sequence). The CDR3 loop is CASSQLGDLANEQFF. In DNA, the CDR3 is TGTGCCAGCAGCCAATTAGGCGACTTAGCTAATGAGCAGTTCTTC.

This rearrangement joins TRBV5-1 to TRBJ1-2; 8 bases are shared with TRBD1. From germline, CDR1 is SGHRS and CDR2 YFSETQ. The CDR3 contains 14 residues. V shed 4 bases, J shed 4 bases, and the junction held 6 bases outside the gene matches. The CDR3 coding sequence is TGCGCCAGCAGCGATCCAGGGGGCACCTATGGCTACACCTTC. Protein: CASSDPGGTYGYTF.

This clonotype has a handful of counts. The chain has TRBV6-5 and TRBJ2-7; D is unclear. CDR1 MNHEY and CDR2 SVGAGI come from the germline V gene. There are 13 residues in the CDR3. V shed 2 bases and J shed 5 bases, with 10 bases lying between them. DNA for the CDR3: TGTGCCAGCAGTTACGTTGCTGGCCACGAGCAGTACTTC. It translates to CASSYVAGHEQYF.